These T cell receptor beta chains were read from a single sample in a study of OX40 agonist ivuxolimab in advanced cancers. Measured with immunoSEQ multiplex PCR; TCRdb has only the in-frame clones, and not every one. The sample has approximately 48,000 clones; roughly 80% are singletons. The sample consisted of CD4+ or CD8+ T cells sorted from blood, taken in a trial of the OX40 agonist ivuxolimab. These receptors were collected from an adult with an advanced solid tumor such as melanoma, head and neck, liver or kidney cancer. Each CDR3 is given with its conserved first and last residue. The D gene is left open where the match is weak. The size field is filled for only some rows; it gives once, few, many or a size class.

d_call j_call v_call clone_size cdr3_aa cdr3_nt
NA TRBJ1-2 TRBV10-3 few CAISAGNLYGGYTF TGTGCCATCAGTGCGGGGAATCTGTACGGTGGCTACACCTTC
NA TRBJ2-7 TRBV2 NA CASSEQGRDEQYF TGTGCCAGCAGTGAGCAGGGACGGGACGAGCAGTACTTC
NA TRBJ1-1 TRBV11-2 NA CASSPVRGKNTEAFF TGTGCCAGCAGTCCGGTCCGAGGGAAGAACACTGAAGCTTTCTTT
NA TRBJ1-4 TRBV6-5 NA CASSYQVATNEKLFF TGTGCCAGCAGTTATCAGGTGGCAACTAATGAAAAACTGTTTTTT
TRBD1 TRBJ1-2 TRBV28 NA CASSSGQGIRGYTF TGTGCCAGCAGTTCAGGACAGGGGATTAGGGGCTACACCTTC
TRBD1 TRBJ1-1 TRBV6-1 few CASSTGAGVAEAFF TGTGCCAGCAGTACAGGGGCGGGAGTAGCTGAAGCTTTCTTT
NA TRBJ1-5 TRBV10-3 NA CAISESRVSNQPQHF TGTGCCATCAGTGAGTCAAGGGTCAGCAATCAGCCCCAGCATTTT
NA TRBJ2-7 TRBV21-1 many CARTRTSGAYEQYF TGTGCCAGGACTCGGACTAGCGGGGCCTACGAGCAGTACTTC
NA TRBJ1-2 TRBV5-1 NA CASSLEQVYGYTF TGCGCCAGCAGCTTGGAACAGGTTTATGGCTACACCTTC
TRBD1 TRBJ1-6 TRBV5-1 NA CASSRTGVGNSPLHF TGCGCCAGCAGCCGTACAGGGGTGGGAAATTCACCCCTCCACTTT
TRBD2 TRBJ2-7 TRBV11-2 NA CASSSTGTSDDEQYF TGTGCCAGCAGCAGTACCGGGACTAGCGACGACGAGCAGTACTTC
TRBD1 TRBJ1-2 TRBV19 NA CATQTGLRYTF TGTGCCACTCAGACAGGGTTACGCTACACCTTC
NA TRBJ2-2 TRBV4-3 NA CASSQVDLRGPGELFF TGCGCCAGCAGCCAAGTCGACCTGCGGGGGCCCGGGGAGCTGTTTTTT
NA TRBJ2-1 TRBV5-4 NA CASSLMVGQYEQFF TGTGCCAGCAGCTTGATGGTGGGGCAGTATGAGCAGTTCTTC
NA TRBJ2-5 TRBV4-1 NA CASSQRAVGQETQYF TGCGCCAGCAGCCAGAGGGCAGTCGGGCAAGAGACCCAGTACTTC
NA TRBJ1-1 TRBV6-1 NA CASSSKQRNTEAFF TGTGCCAGCAGTTCAAAACAGAGGAACACTGAAGCTTTCTTT
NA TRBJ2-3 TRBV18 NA CASSEYTDTQYF TGTGCCAGCTCAGAGTACACAGATACGCAGTATTTT
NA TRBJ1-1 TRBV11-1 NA CASSRGGARTEAFF TGTGCCAGCAGTCGTGGGGGGGCGAGGACTGAAGCTTTCTTT
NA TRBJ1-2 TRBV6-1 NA CASVPTDRYYGYTF TGTGCCAGCGTACCGACAGACCGGTACTATGGCTACACCTTC
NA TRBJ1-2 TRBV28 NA CASSSQRTLYGYTF TGTGCCAGCAGTTCCCAACGAACCCTCTATGGCTACACCTTC
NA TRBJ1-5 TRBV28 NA CASIELTVPRSNQPQHF TGTGCCAGCATAGAACTGACAGTGCCTCGGAGCAATCAGCCCCAGCATTTT
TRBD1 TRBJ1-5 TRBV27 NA CASSFGTGDQPQHF TGTGCCAGCAGTTTTGGGACAGGGGACCAGCCCCAGCATTTT
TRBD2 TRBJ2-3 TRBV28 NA CASSLFRRASGRARTDTQYF TGTGCCAGCAGTTTATTTCGGCGGGCTAGCGGGAGGGCCCGCACAGATACGCAGTATTTT
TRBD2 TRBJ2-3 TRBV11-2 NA CASSPLGTSGIGGTDTQYF TGTGCCAGCAGCCCACTTGGGACTAGCGGGATTGGAGGCACAGATACGCAGTATTTT
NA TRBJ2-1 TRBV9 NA CASSPSAETYNEQFF TGTGCCAGCAGCCCCTCAGCGGAAACCTACAATGAGCAGTTCTTC
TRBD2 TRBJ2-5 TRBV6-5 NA CASSTRGGETQYF TGTGCCAGCAGCACCCGGGGGGGAGAGACCCAGTACTTC
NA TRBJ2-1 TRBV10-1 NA CASTAGEGNEQFF TGCGCCAGCACCGCCGGAGAGGGGAATGAGCAGTTCTTC
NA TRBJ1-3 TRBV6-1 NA CASSVQDVYSGNTIYF TGTGCCAGCAGTGTACAGGATGTATACTCTGGAAACACCATATATTTT
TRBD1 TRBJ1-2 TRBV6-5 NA CASSRGRGDYGYTF TGTGCCAGCTCGAGGGGCAGGGGGGACTATGGCTACACCTTC
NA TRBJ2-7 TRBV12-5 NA CASGPLLAGDSYEQYF TGTGCTAGTGGTCCACTTTTAGCAGGAGACTCCTACGAGCAGTACTTC
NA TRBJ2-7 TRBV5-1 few CASSLGYRTDEQYF TGCGCCAGCAGCTTGGGTTACAGGACAGACGAGCAGTACTTC
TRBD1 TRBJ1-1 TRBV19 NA CASSARTGLAFF TGTGCCAGTAGTGCCCGGACAGGGTTAGCTTTCTTT
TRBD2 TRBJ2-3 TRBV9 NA CASSVGGRAADTQYF TGTGCCAGCAGCGTAGGCGGGAGGGCCGCAGATACGCAGTATTTT
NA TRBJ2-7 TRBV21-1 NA CASSKGRGREQYF TGTGCCAGCAGCAAAGGGAGGGGCCGCGAGCAGTACTTC
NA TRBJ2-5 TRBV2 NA CASREGNRVGTQYF TGTGCCAGCCGCGAGGGGAACAGGGTGGGGACCCAGTACTTC
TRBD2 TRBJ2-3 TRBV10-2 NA CASTSSGSMDTQYF TGCGCCAGCACGTCTAGCGGGAGTATGGATACGCAGTATTTT
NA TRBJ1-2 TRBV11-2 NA CASNSLGGDNYGYTF TGTGCCAGCAACAGCTTAGGTGGAGACAACTATGGCTACACCTTC
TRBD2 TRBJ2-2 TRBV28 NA CASSWGSGSFTGELFF TGTGCCAGCAGTTGGGGTAGCGGGAGTTTTACCGGGGAGCTGTTTTTT
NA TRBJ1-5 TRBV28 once CASRVDSINQPQHF TGTGCCAGCAGGGTGGACAGTATCAATCAGCCCCAGCATTTT
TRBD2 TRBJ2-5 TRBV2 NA CASSGYEAGLAGVETQYF TGTGCCAGCAGTGGTTATGAAGCGGGACTAGCGGGCGTAGAGACCCAGTACTTC
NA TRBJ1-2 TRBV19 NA CASTPVEGHNYGYTF TGTGCCAGTACCCCGGTTGAGGGGCACAACTATGGCTACACCTTC
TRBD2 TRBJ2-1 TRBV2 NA CASRSGSYNEQFF TGTGCCAGTCGTAGCGGGTCCTACAATGAGCAGTTCTTC
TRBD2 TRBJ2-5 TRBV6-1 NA CASSGGRTSGSETQYF TGTGCCAGCAGTGGGGGGAGGACTAGCGGGAGTGAGACCCAGTACTTC
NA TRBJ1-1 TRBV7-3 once CASSSEGVVTEAFF TGTGCCAGCAGCTCGGAAGGTGTGGTGACTGAAGCTTTCTTT
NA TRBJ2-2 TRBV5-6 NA CASSFLQGRPGELFF TGTGCCAGCAGCTTCTTACAGGGAAGGCCCGGGGAGCTGTTTTTT
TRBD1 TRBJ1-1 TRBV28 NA CASSLWGGGGSSTEAFF TGTGCCAGCAGTTTATGGGGCGGAGGGGGCTCGAGCACTGAAGCTTTCTTT
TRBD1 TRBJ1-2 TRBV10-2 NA CASSESSGQSYGYTF TGCGCCAGCAGTGAGTCTTCGGGACAGTCTTATGGCTACACCTTC